The clone carrying this TCR beta chain showed up many times. What it recognizes is unknown. These data are taken from a study of T cell repertoires in cytomegalovirus infection. The CDR3 contains 16 residues. The V end lost 8 bases, the J end lost 3 bases, and 20 bases lay between the germline ends. Germline V gives CDR1 MDHEN, CDR2 SYDVKM. TCRdb processed the reads anew with MiXCR; each CDR3 protein has one entry. This sample has approximately 100,000 distinct CDR3 sequences, with over 40% found just once. The V call is TRBV28, the J call TRBJ1-5, with D hard to call. The sequence was collected from a human donor in good health (CMV status not recorded). Some clones in this sample may be carry-over from other donors' samples. Material: CD8+ T cells from cultured PBMCs, obtained from culture after CMV antigen stimulation. The CDR3 loop is CASRRSAAGVNQPQHF. DNA of the CDR3: TGTGCCAGCCGAAGGTCGGCAGCGGGTGTCAATCAGCCCCAGCATTTT.